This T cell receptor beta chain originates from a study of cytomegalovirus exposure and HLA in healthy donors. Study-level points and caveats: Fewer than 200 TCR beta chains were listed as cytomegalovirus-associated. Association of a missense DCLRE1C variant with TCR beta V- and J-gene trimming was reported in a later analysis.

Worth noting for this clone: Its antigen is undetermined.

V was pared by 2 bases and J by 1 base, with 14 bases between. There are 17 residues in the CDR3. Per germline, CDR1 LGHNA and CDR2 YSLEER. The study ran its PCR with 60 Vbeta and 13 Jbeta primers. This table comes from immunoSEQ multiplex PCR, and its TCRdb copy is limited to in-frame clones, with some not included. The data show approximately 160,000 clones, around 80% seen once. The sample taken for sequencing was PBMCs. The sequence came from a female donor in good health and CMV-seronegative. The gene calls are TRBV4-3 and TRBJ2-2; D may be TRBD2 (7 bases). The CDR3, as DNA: TGCGCCAGCAGCCAATACAGGGCTAGCGGGAACACCGGGGAGCTGTTTTTT. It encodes CASSQYRASGNTGELFF.